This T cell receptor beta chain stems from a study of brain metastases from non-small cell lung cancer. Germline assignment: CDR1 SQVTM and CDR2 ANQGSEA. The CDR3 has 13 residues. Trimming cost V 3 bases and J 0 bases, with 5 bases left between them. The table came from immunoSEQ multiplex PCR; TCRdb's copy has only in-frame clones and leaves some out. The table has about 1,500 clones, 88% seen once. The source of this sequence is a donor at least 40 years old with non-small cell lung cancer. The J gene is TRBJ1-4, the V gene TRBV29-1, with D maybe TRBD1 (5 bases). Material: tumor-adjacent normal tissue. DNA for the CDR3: TGCAGCGTTGAGACAGCAACTAATGAAAAACTGTTTTTT. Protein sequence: CSVETATNEKLFF. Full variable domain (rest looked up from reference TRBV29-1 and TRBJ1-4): SAVISQKPSRDICQRGTSLTIQCQVDSQVTMMFWYRQQPGQSLTLIATANQGSEATYESGFVIDKFPISRPNLTFSTLTVSNMSPEDSSIYLCSVETATNEKLFFGSGTQLSVL.